The clone carrying this T cell receptor (beta chain) was observed a single time. The V end was cut by 6 bases, the J end by 2 bases, with 16 bases between. Germline lookup yields CDR1 MNHEY and CDR2 SVGEGT. The CDR3 extends over 16 amino acids. The sample originates from a study of blood T cell repertoires in COVID-19. Study in general: In each case, the material was cDNA or gDNA derived from T cells, B-cell-depleted T cells, or PBMCs.

In the study's own analysis: It was from reference gene primer amplification that nucleated cell counts were estimated. Clones were read by immunoSEQ multiplex PCR, and TCRdb kept only the in-frame ones, dropping some. The V and J calls and clone size were taken over from that table, and D and trimming were inferred from the DNA. The table has fewer than 75,000 clones, about four fifths seen once; the top ten hold 5% to 6.5%. The rearrangement links TRBV6-2 or TRBV6-3 to TRBJ1-4; perhaps TRBD1 as D (6 bases). This sequence originates from a woman aged 55-69 years with acute or convalescent COVID-19. Sequencing was carried out using peripheral blood. The CDR3 is CASSRRAGATNEKLFF. The CDR3 DNA sequence: TGTGCCAGCAGCCGACGGGCAGGGGCGACTAATGAAAAACTGTTTTTT.